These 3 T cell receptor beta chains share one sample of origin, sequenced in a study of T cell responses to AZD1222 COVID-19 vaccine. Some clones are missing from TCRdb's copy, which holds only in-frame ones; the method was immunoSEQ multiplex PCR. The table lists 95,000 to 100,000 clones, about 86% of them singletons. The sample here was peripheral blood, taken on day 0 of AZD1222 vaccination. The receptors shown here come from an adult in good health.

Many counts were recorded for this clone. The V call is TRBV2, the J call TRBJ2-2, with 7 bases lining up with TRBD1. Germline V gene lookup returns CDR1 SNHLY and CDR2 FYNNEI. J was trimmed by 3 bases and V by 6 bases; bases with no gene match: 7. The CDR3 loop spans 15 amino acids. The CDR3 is CASSLSTGDTGELFF. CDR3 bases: TGTGCCAGCAGCCTATCTACAGGGGACACCGGGGAGCTGTTTTTT.

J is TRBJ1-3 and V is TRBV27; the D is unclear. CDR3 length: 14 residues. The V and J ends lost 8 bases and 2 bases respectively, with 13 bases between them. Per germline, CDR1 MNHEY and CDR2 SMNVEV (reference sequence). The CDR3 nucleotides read TGTGCCAGCCCGGCGGACCAGCCTGGAAACACCATATATTTT. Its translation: CASPADQPGNTIYF.

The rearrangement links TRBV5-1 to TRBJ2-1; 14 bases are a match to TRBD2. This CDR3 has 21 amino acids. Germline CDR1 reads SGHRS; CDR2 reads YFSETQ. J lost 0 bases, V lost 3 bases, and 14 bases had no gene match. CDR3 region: CASSSHPGTSGSRSSYNEQFF. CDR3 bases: TGCGCCAGCAGCTCGCACCCCGGGACTAGCGGGAGTAGGAGCTCCTACAATGAGCAGTTCTTC.